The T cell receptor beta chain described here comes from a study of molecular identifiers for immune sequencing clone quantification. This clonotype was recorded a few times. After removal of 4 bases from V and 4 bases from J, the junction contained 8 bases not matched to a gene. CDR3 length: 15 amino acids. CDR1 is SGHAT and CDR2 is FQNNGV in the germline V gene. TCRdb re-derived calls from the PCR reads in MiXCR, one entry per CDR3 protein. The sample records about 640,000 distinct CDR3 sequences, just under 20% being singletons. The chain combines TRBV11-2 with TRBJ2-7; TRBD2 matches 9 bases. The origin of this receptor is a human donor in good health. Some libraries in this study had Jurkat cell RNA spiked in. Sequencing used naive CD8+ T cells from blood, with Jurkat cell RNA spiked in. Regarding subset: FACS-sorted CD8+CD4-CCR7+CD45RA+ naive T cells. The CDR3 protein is CASSSPGLADYEQYF. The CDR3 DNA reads TGTGCCAGCAGCTCCCCGGGACTAGCAGATTACGAGCAGTACTTC. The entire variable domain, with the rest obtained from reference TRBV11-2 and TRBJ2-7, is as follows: EAGVAQSPRYKIIEKRQSVAFWCNPISGHATLYWYQQILGQGPKLLIQFQNNGVVDDSQLPKDRFSAERLKGVDSTLKIQPAKLEDSAVYLCASSSPGLADYEQYFGPGTRLTVT.